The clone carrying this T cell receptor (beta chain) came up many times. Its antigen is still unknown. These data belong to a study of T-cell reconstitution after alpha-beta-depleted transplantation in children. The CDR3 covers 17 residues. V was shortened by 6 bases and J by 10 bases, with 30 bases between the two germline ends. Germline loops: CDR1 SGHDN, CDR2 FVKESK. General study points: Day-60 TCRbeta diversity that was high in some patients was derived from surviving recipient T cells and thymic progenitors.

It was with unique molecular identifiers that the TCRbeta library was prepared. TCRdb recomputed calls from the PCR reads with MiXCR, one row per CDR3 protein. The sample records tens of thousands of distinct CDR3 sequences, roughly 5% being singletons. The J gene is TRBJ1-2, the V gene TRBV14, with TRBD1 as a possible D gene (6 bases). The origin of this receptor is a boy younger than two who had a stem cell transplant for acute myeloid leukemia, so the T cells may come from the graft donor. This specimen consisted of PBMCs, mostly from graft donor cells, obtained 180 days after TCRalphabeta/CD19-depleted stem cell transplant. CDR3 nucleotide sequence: TGTGCCAGCAGTCGACAGGAACGACGACGCCGACACGATGACTACACCTTC. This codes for CASSRQERRRRHDDYTF.